Each of the 20 T cell receptor beta chains below was sequenced from the same sample in a study of blood T cell repertoires in COVID-19 (dated by TCRdb to the early 2020s). Libraries were constructed by the immunoSEQ multiplex PCR assay. TCRdb took this table from immuneACCESS and kept in-frame rearrangements with V and J called. Such tables lack part of the clones; where checked against another copy, unresolved V genes explain under half of the gap, and the rest is unexplained. Within this sample are approximately 180,000 clones, with roughly 83% of them counted one time only. The ten largest clones capture about 7% of the sample. Sequencing used peripheral blood. These receptors originate from a woman in her forties with COVID-19, enrolled during active disease.

The chain combines TRBV11-2 with TRBJ1-2, with TRBD1 matching 7 bases. Germline V gene sequence: CDR1 SGHAT, CDR2 FQNNGV. Losses at the gene ends were 3 bases for V and 7 bases for J; bases not matched to a gene: 2. The CDR3 has 12 residues. The CDR3 here is CASSLTGTGYTF. For the CDR3, the DNA is TGTGCCAGCAGCTTGACAGGGACTGGCTACACCTTC.

The chain has TRBV9 and TRBJ2-7; 8 bases line up with TRBD2. Germline loops: CDR1 SGDLS, CDR2 YYNGEE. Germline trimming cut 4 bases from V and 0 bases from J; bases unmatched to any gene: 9. The CDR3 is 16 residues long. As DNA, the CDR3 is TGTGCCAGCAGCCTGAGCCTGGCGGGGGGCTCCTACGAGCAGTACTTC. Amino acid sequence: CASSLSLAGGSYEQYF.

This chain connects TRBV5-6 to TRBJ1-3, with 7 bases that match TRBD1. The CDR3 loop spans 17 amino acids. Unmatched junction bases numbered 18, after V lost 3 bases and J lost 9 bases. Germline V gene data show CDR1 as SGHDT and CDR2 as YYEEEE. CDR3 amino acids: CASSYDRAGPLLSTIYF. Here the CDR3 DNA reads TGTGCCAGCAGCTATGACAGGGCCGGCCCTCTTTTAAGCACCATATATTTT.

This clone was observed once. The genes are TRBV7-3 and TRBJ1-6, with D possibly being TRBD1 (5 bases). CDR1 and CDR2 (germline): SGHTA, FQGTGA. This CDR3 spans 16 amino acids. Trimming left V 0 bases short and J 10 bases short, with 16 bases between. The CDR3 region is CASSLTLGEVPSPLHF. The CDR3 bases are TGTGCCAGCAGCTTAACGTTGGGGGAGGTGCCCTCACCCCTCCACTTT.

This chain joins TRBV5-1 and TRBJ2-5; possibly TRBD1 for D (6 bases). V was clipped by 1 base and J by 5 bases, with 15 bases between them. CDR1 and CDR2 (germline): SGHRS, YFSETQ. The CDR3 length is 15 residues. The CDR3 sequence is CASSLLPTGVETQYF. The CDR3 DNA follows: TGCGCCAGCAGCTTGTTGCCGACAGGCGTGGAGACCCAGTACTTC.

The chain employs TRBV5-1 and TRBJ1-4; D unresolved. The CDR3 is made up of 14 amino acids. CDR1 and CDR2 from the germline V gene are SGHRS and YFSETQ. V was cut by 4 bases and J by 8 bases, with 15 bases left in between. CDR3: CASSPGGVAEKLFF. DNA for the CDR3: TGCGCCAGCAGCCCCGGTGGAGTGGCGGAAAAACTGTTTTTT.

The V and J genes are TRBV7-2 and TRBJ1-1, with D possibly matching TRBD1 (6 bases). The CDR3 runs to 14 residues. Trimming pared 5 bases from V and 11 bases from J, leaving 21 bases between. Germline CDR1 SGHTA, CDR2 FQGNSA. CDR3 amino acids: CASSLYTGQLPAFF. In nucleotides, the CDR3 is TGTGCCAGCAGCCTGTATACGGGACAACTTCCTGCTTTCTTT.

The chain joins TRBV4-1 to TRBJ1-6; 9 positions agree with TRBD1. The CDR3 totals 16 residues. Germline V gene data show CDR1 as MGHRA and CDR2 as YSYEKL. V shed 3 bases, J shed 10 bases, and the junction held 10 bases outside the gene matches. This chain's CDR3 is CASSQVSGTGYSPLHF. In DNA form, the CDR3 reads TGCGCCAGCAGCCAGGTATCCGGGACAGGGTACTCACCCCTCCACTTT.

DNA for the CDR3: TGCGCCAGCAGCCAAGATAGGGACAGGGTGGACTACGAGCAGTACTTC. It codes for CASSQDRDRVDYEQYF. This chain uses TRBV4-1 with TRBJ2-7, with 9 bases identical to TRBD1. This CDR3 contains 16 residues. Germline assignment: CDR1 MGHRA and CDR2 YSYEKL. V gave up 0 bases and J gave up 3 bases; unmatched junction bases: 6.

The rearrangement joins TRBV12-5 to TRBJ2-7, with D tentatively TRBD2 (5 bases). The CDR3 loop spans 16 amino acids. V dropped 1 base and J dropped 4 bases, with 17 bases sitting between them. In germline, CDR1 is LGHNT, CDR2 FRNRAP. CDR3 bases: TGTGCTAGTGGTTTGGGCCCCCCGGGGAAAGGGTACGAGCAGTACTTC. Protein product: CASGLGPPGKGYEQYF.

The genes are TRBV10-1 and TRBJ1-1; 8 bases line up with TRBD1. V lost 2 bases and J lost 1; bases outside the gene matches: 3. The CDR3 covers 15 residues. CDR1 and CDR2 from the germline V gene are WNHNN and SYGVQD (reference sequence). CDR3 DNA: TGCGCCAGCAGTGAGCGGACAGGGAAGAACACTGAAGCTTTCTTT. Translated: CASSERTGKNTEAFF.

This chain links TRBV28 with TRBJ2-3, with 9 bases lining up with TRBD2. From germline, CDR1 is MDHEN and CDR2 SYDVKM. Unmatched junction bases numbered 8, after V lost 4 bases and J lost 6 bases. The CDR3 sequence is 15 residues long. The CDR3 loop is CASSSPAGGDDTQYF. Here the CDR3 DNA reads TGTGCCAGCAGTTCCCCTGCGGGAGGGGATGATACGCAGTATTTT.

The rearrangement joins TRBV4-1 to TRBJ1-2, with D possibly matching TRBD1 (5 bases). V lost 0 bases, J lost 7 bases, and 15 bases lay in between. Germline CDR1 and CDR2: MGHRA and YSYEKL. This CDR3 is 15 amino acids long. CDR3 DNA: TGCGCCAGCAGCCAAGATGAAACAGGTTACGGTGGCTACACCTTC. It translates to CASSQDETGYGGYTF.

This sequence joins TRBV6-6 and TRBJ1-6; TRBD1 matches at 7 bases. Germline CDR1 is MNHNY and CDR2 is SVGAGI (reference sequence). CDR3 size: 15 residues. The ends lost 8 bases at V and 9 bases at J; junction bases unmatched: 13. The CDR3 coding sequence is TGTGCCAGCTTAGACCCGACAGGGACTTTTTCACCCCTCCACTTT. Protein: CASLDPTGTFSPLHF.

This clone was picked up many times. The gene calls are TRBV6-6 and TRBJ1-2, with D unclear. The CDR3 length is 13 residues. The V end was cut by 6 bases, the J end by 3 bases, with 11 bases between. CDR1 MNHNY and CDR2 SVGAGI come from the germline V gene (reference sequence). The DNA for the CDR3 is TGTGCCAGCAGCATAGTCACTCACTATGGCTACACCTTC. This gives the protein CASSIVTHYGYTF.

This clone appeared a single time. The chain couples TRBV5-1 to TRBJ2-7; the D is unclear. Germline V gene lookup returns CDR1 SGHRS and CDR2 YFSETQ. The length of the CDR3 is 15 residues. Trimming stripped 0 bases from V and 5 bases from J, with 15 bases between. The DNA for the CDR3 is TGCGCCAGCAGCTTGGGCGCTCCTTATACCCACGAGCAGTACTTC. This gives the protein CASSLGAPYTHEQYF.

The chain combines TRBV6-5 with TRBJ1-2; D is ambiguous. CDR3 length equals 15 residues. Germline V gene data show CDR1 as MNHEY and CDR2 as SVGAGI. The V end lost 0 bases, the J end lost 3 bases, and 11 bases lay between the germline ends. CDR3 amino acids: CASSYSSAADYGYTF. Written as DNA, the CDR3 is TGTGCCAGCAGTTACTCCTCGGCGGCGGACTATGGCTACACCTTC.

This clone has a single count. The rearrangement joins TRBV15 to TRBJ1-1; the D gene is possibly TRBD1 (6 bases). V lost 5 bases to trimming and J lost 5 bases, with 12 bases between them. CDR3 size: 13 residues. Germline V CDR1 and CDR2: LNHNV, YYDKDF (reference sequence). DNA for the CDR3: TGTGCCACCAGCTCCCAGGGGCGGACTGAAGCTTTCTTT. As protein: CATSSQGRTEAFF.

V and J are TRBV19 and TRBJ2-5; TRBD2 aligns across 10 bases. Trimming removed 5 bases from V and 0 bases from J; junction bases left unmatched: 12. CDR1 LNHDA and CDR2 SQIVND come from the germline V gene (reference sequence). This CDR3 has 18 amino acids. The CDR3 bases are TGTGCCAGTAGTCAATCGAGCTGGACTAGCGGTTACCAAGAGACCCAGTACTTC. It translates to CASSQSSWTSGYQETQYF.

The table lists this clone with a few counts. The J gene is TRBJ2-1, the V gene TRBV7-9, with 9 bases lining up with TRBD2. This CDR3 region has 17 residues. CDR1 and CDR2 from the germline V gene are SEHNR and FQNEAQ (reference sequence). V was clipped by 3 bases and J by 3 bases; unmatched bases: 9. CDR3 in amino acids: CASSFAPSGKIYNEQFF. The CDR3 DNA follows: TGTGCCAGCAGCTTTGCCCCTAGCGGGAAGATCTACAATGAGCAGTTCTTC. Full variable domain (remainder filled in from reference TRBV7-9 and TRBJ2-1): DTGVSQNPRHKITKRGQNVTFRCDPISEHNRLYWYRQTLGQGPEFLTYFQNEAQLEKSRLLSDRFSAERPKGSFSTLEIQRTEQGDSAMYLCASSFAPSGKIYNEQFFGPGTRLTVL.